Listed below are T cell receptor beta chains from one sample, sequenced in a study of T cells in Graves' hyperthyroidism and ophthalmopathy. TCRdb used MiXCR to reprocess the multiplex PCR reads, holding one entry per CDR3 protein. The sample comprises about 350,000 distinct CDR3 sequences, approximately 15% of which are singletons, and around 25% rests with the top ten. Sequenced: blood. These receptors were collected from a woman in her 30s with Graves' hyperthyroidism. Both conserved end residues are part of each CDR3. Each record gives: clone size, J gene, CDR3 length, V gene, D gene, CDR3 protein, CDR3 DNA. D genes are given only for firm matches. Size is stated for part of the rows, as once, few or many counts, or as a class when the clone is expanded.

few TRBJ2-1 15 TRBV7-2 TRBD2 CASSLIPGRGNEQFF TGTGCCAGCAGCTTAATCCCCGGGCGGGGGAATGAGCAGTTCTTC
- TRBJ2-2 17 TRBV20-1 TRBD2 CSARPTSGRWNTGEPFF TGCAGTGCTCGACCTACTAGCGGGAGGTGGAACACCGGGGAGCCGTTTTTT
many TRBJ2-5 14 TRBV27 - CASSLAGIQETQYF TGTGCCAGCAGTCTCGCAGGGATTCAAGAGACCCAGTACTTC
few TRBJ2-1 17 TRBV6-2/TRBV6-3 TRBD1 CASSYHMDREVLNEQFF TGTGCCAGCAGTTATCACATGGACAGGGAGGTTTTGAATGAGCAGTTCTTC
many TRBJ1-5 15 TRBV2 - CASKGGDVGNQPQHF TGTGCTAGCAAGGGGGGGGATGTGGGCAATCAGCCCCAGCATTTT
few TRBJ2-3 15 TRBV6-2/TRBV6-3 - CASSLRDGTADTQYF TGTGCCAGCAGTCTCCGGGACGGGACCGCAGATACGCAGTATTTT
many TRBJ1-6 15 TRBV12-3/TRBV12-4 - CASRPSGTSGSPLHF TGTGCCAGCAGGCCATCTGGGACAAGTGGTTCACCCCTCCACTTT
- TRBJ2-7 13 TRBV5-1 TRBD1 CASRDRAFDEQYF TGCGCCAGCCGGGACAGGGCCTTCGACGAGCAGTACTTC
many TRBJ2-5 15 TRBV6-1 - CASSGGTVQAETQYF TGTGCCAGCAGTGGCGGGACAGTCCAGGCAGAGACCCAGTACTTC
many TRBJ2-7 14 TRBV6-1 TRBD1 CASVSGQGAREQYF TGTGCCAGCGTGTCGGGACAGGGGGCACGCGAGCAGTACTTC
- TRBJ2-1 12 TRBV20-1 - CSAQRRYNEQFF TGCAGTGCTCAGCGGAGGTACAATGAGCAGTTCTTC
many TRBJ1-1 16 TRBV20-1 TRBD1 CSAGGNRGGMNTEAFF TGCAGTGCGGGGGGAAACAGGGGCGGCATGAACACTGAAGCTTTCTTT
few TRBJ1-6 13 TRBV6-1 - CASTRTVNSPLHF TGTGCCAGCACGAGGACTGTGAATTCACCCCTCCACTTT
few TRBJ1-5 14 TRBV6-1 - CASSPVQGHQPQHF TGTGCCAGCAGTCCAGTCCAGGGTCATCAGCCCCAGCATTTT
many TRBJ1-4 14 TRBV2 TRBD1 CASRTEQGREKLFF TGTGCCAGCAGGACGGAACAGGGGAGAGAAAAACTGTTTTTT
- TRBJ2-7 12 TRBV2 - CARGRGPYEQYF TGTGCCCGGGGTAGGGGCCCCTACGAGCAGTACTTC
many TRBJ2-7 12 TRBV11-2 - CASSLNGYEQYF TGTGCCAGCAGCTTAAATGGTTACGAGCAGTACTTC
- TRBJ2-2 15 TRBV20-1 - CSARGPGLYTGELFF TGCAGTGCTAGAGGTCCGGGACTCTACACCGGGGAGCTGTTTTTT
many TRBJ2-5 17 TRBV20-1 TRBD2 CSARRGASGNIKETQYF TGCAGTGCTAGAAGGGGAGCTAGCGGGAATATTAAAGAGACCCAGTACTTC
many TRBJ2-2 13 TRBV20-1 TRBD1 CSAITGADGELFF TGCAGTGCTATAACAGGGGCTGACGGGGAGCTGTTTTTT
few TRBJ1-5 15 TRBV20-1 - CSASGGLSGNQPQHF TGCAGTGCTAGCGGAGGGTTAAGCGGCAATCAGCCCCAGCATTTT
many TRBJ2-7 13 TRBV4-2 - CASSQDLGREQYF TGTGCCAGCAGCCAAGATTTGGGGCGTGAGCAGTACTTC
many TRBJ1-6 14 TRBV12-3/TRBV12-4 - CASSYRRAASPLHF TGTGCCAGCAGCTATAGACGGGCAGCCTCACCCCTCCACTTT
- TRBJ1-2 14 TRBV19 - CASTSGQTWSGYTF TGTGCCAGTACCTCTGGACAGACGTGGAGTGGCTACACCTTC